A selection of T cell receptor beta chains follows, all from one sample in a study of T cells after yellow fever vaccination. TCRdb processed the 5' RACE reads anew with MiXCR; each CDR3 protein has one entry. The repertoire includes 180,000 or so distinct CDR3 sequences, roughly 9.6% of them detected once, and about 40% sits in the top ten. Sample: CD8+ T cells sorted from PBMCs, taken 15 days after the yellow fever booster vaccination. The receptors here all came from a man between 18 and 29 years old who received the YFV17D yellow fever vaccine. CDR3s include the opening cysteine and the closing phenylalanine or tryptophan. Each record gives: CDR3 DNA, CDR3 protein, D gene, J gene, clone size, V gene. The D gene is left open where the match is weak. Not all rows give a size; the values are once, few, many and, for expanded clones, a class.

DNA: TGTGCCAGCAGTTGGGGACAGGGGGCCGGTGGCTACACCTTC
CDR3: CASSWGQGAGGYTF
D: TRBD1
J: TRBJ1-2
size: .
V: TRBV25-1

DNA: TGTGCCAGCACTCCACTTGGACAGGGGGTTCGTGAGACCCAGTACTTC
CDR3: CASTPLGQGVRETQYF
D: TRBD1
J: TRBJ2-5
size: few
V: TRBV6-2/TRBV6-3

DNA: TGTGCCAGCAGCTTATGGGGCCTGGCCGACAATGAGCAGTTCTTC
CDR3: CASSLWGLADNEQFF
D: .
J: TRBJ2-1
size: .
V: TRBV7-8

DNA: TGCAGCGTTGAAGTGGAGGGACCCGCAGATACGCAGTATTTT
CDR3: CSVEVEGPADTQYF
D: .
J: TRBJ2-3
size: .
V: TRBV29-1

DNA: TGTGCCAGCAGTTCTTCTCAGGACAGGGTCCGCGAAAAACTGTTTTTT
CDR3: CASSSSQDRVREKLFF
D: TRBD1
J: TRBJ1-4
size: .
V: TRBV7-6

DNA: TGTGCCAGCAGCTTGCCTAGCAACCCTTCCGAGACCCAGTACTTC
CDR3: CASSLPSNPSETQYF
D: .
J: TRBJ2-5
size: .
V: TRBV5-4

DNA: TGCAGCGTTGCTCCTAGCGGGGGGGCCTACGAGCAGTACTTC
CDR3: CSVAPSGGAYEQYF
D: TRBD2
J: TRBJ2-7
size: .
V: TRBV29-1

DNA: TGTGCCAGCAGCTCCACTCGGACGGAAGAAAGCACAGATACGCAGTATTTT
CDR3: CASSSTRTEESTDTQYF
D: .
J: TRBJ2-3
size: .
V: TRBV27

DNA: TGTGCCAGCAGCCAAGGACAGGGGCTTGGCTACGAGCAGTACTTC
CDR3: CASSQGQGLGYEQYF
D: TRBD1
J: TRBJ2-7
size: few
V: TRBV14

DNA: TGTGCCAGCAGCCAAGGGGCAGGGCGGCAGGGAAATGAGCAGTTCTTC
CDR3: CASSQGAGRQGNEQFF
D: .
J: TRBJ2-1
size: .
V: TRBV14

DNA: TGTGCCAGCACCGTCGGACAGGGCAACACCGGGGAGCTGTTTTTT
CDR3: CASTVGQGNTGELFF
D: TRBD1
J: TRBJ2-2
size: .
V: TRBV12-3/TRBV12-4

DNA: TGTGCCAGCAGCTTGAACTTCCAAGAGACCCAGTACTTC
CDR3: CASSLNFQETQYF
D: .
J: TRBJ2-5
size: .
V: TRBV7-9

DNA: TGTGCTAGTGGTTTTCTCTCAGGGAGCTTCTCTGGGGCCAACGTCCTGACTTTC
CDR3: CASGFLSGSFSGANVLTF
D: .
J: TRBJ2-6
size: .
V: TRBV12-5

DNA: TGTGCCAGCAGCCACGGGACACTGGATTTCTCTGGGGCCAACGTCCTGACTTTC
CDR3: CASSHGTLDFSGANVLTF
D: .
J: TRBJ2-6
size: few
V: TRBV7-8

DNA: TGTGCCAGCTCACCACAGACCACTGAAGCTTTCTTT
CDR3: CASSPQTTEAFF
D: .
J: TRBJ1-1
size: .
V: TRBV18

DNA: TGCAGTGCCGAGATTGTCGTCGGTGAGCAGTACTTC
CDR3: CSAEIVVGEQYF
D: .
J: TRBJ2-7
size: many
V: TRBV20-1

DNA: TGTGCCAGCAGCTGGGGGGAGGACACTGAAGCTTTCTTT
CDR3: CASSWGEDTEAFF
D: .
J: TRBJ1-1
size: few
V: TRBV7-9

DNA: TGTGCCAGCAGCTTAGCCGGACAGGGCTCCTACGAGCAGTACTTC
CDR3: CASSLAGQGSYEQYF
D: TRBD1
J: TRBJ2-7
size: many
V: TRBV7-6

DNA: TGTGCCAGCAACCTAAGGACGGTCCAGCACAATGAGCAGTTCTTC
CDR3: CASNLRTVQHNEQFF
D: .
J: TRBJ2-1
size: .
V: TRBV21-1

DNA: TGTGCCATCAGCCCCCCGGGACAAGCTGCCTACGAGCAGTACTTC
CDR3: CAISPPGQAAYEQYF
D: .
J: TRBJ2-7
size: few
V: TRBV10-3

DNA: TGTGCCAGCCGTTTCGGGATACCGAGTCAGCCCCAGCATTTT
CDR3: CASRFGIPSQPQHF
D: .
J: TRBJ1-5
size: few
V: TRBV6-1

DNA: TGTGCCAGCAGCTTATTTTCTAGCCTCTACGAGCAGTACTTC
CDR3: CASSLFSSLYEQYF
D: .
J: TRBJ2-7
size: few
V: TRBV5-6

DNA: TGTGCCAGCAGTGCCCTCAAGGGTTCCACGGGGGAGCAGTACTTC
CDR3: CASSALKGSTGEQYF
D: .
J: TRBJ2-7
size: .
V: TRBV12-3/TRBV12-4

DNA: TGTGCCAGCAGAGACAGGGGAGGCTCCTATAATTCACCCCTCCACTTT
CDR3: CASRDRGGSYNSPLHF
D: TRBD1
J: TRBJ1-6
size: .
V: TRBV12-3/TRBV12-4

DNA: TGTGCCAGCAGTCCTAGCGGGGGGTACTCCTACAATGAGCAGTTCTTC
CDR3: CASSPSGGYSYNEQFF
D: TRBD2
J: TRBJ2-1
size: many
V: TRBV9

DNA: TGTGCCAGCAGTTTTCGGGACGGGGTCACAGATACGCAGTATTTT
CDR3: CASSFRDGVTDTQYF
D: .
J: TRBJ2-3
size: .
V: TRBV28

DNA: TGCAGCTTCTACGGGCAGGGGGCCTACGAGCAGTACTTC
CDR3: CSFYGQGAYEQYF
D: TRBD1
J: TRBJ2-7
size: .
V: TRBV29-1

DNA: TGCGCCAGCAGCCAAGACGTAGGGCCTAGCGGGGCCCGACTCAGCACAGATACGCAGTATTTT
CDR3: CASSQDVGPSGARLSTDTQYF
D: TRBD2
J: TRBJ2-3
size: few
V: TRBV4-3

DNA: TGTGCCAGCAGTTTAATACTCACAGATACGCAGTATTTT
CDR3: CASSLILTDTQYF
D: .
J: TRBJ2-3
size: few
V: TRBV27

DNA: TGTGCCAGCAGCGAGGGGACTTCCCTCAGCACAGATACGCAGTATTTT
CDR3: CASSEGTSLSTDTQYF
D: .
J: TRBJ2-3
size: .
V: TRBV7-8

DNA: TGTGCCAGCAGCGCCAATTCGGGGCAGCCCCAGCATTTT
CDR3: CASSANSGQPQHF
D: .
J: TRBJ1-5
size: .
V: TRBV9

DNA: TGTGCCAGCAGGCCTCCGGGACCATCGAACACTGAAGCTTTCTTT
CDR3: CASRPPGPSNTEAFF
D: .
J: TRBJ1-1
size: .
V: TRBV12-3/TRBV12-4

DNA: TGTGCCAGCTCCACGTTCCGGGGAAACACCATATATTTT
CDR3: CASSTFRGNTIYF
D: .
J: TRBJ1-3
size: few
V: TRBV12-3/TRBV12-4

DNA: TGCGCCAGCAGCACCCGGACAGGCCCTGAAGCTTTCTTT
CDR3: CASSTRTGPEAFF
D: TRBD1
J: TRBJ1-1
size: .
V: TRBV4-1

DNA: TGTGCCAGCAGCTCCAGTGATAGCAATCAGCCCCAGCATTTT
CDR3: CASSSSDSNQPQHF
D: .
J: TRBJ1-5
size: .
V: TRBV7-9

DNA: TGCGCCAGCAGCTTGGTCCATCCCGGCGGGGAGCTGTTTTTT
CDR3: CASSLVHPGGELFF
D: .
J: TRBJ2-2
size: many
V: TRBV5-1

DNA: TGTGCCAGCAGCCTTTTCGGGGACCGCGGGGGAGGTCCAGGCATTCAGTACTTC
CDR3: CASSLFGDRGGGPGIQYF
D: TRBD2
J: TRBJ2-4
size: .
V: TRBV5-4

DNA: TGTGCCAGCAGCTTCGCAGACAGGGGGACCTACTATGGCTACACCTTC
CDR3: CASSFADRGTYYGYTF
D: TRBD1
J: TRBJ1-2
size: few
V: TRBV7-2

DNA: TGCGCCAGCAGCTATCCCCCGACAGGGAACACTGAAGCTTTCTTT
CDR3: CASSYPPTGNTEAFF
D: .
J: TRBJ1-1
size: .
V: TRBV5-1

DNA: TGTGCCAGCAGACAGGGGAATCAGCCCCAGCATTTT
CDR3: CASRQGNQPQHF
D: TRBD1
J: TRBJ1-5
size: many
V: TRBV12-3/TRBV12-4

DNA: TGTGCCAGCAGCTTGGGACCCTATGGCTACACCTTC
CDR3: CASSLGPYGYTF
D: .
J: TRBJ1-2
size: many
V: TRBV6-6

DNA: TGTGCCAGCAGTTACTCGACAGGCTCTGGAAACACCATATATTTT
CDR3: CASSYSTGSGNTIYF
D: .
J: TRBJ1-3
size: .
V: TRBV6-5

DNA: TGCGCCAGCAGCCAAGATGGAAGCGGGAGTTACAATGAGCAGTTCTTC
CDR3: CASSQDGSGSYNEQFF
D: TRBD2
J: TRBJ2-1
size: .
V: TRBV4-3

DNA: TGCGCCAGCAGTCCGGCCGGATTTGCGGATAATTCACCCCTCCACTTT
CDR3: CASSPAGFADNSPLHF
D: .
J: TRBJ1-6
size: .
V: TRBV10-2

DNA: TGTGCCAGCAGCTTTCCGACAGTCGGGACAGATACGCAGTATTTT
CDR3: CASSFPTVGTDTQYF
D: .
J: TRBJ2-3
size: many
V: TRBV7-9

DNA: TGTGCCAGCAGAGGGGGCCGGCTCACCGGGGAGCTGTTTTTT
CDR3: CASRGGRLTGELFF
D: TRBD1
J: TRBJ2-2
size: .
V: TRBV6-5

DNA: TGTGCCAGCAGCCCCACTTGGATGGGTTTGGGACAGGGCACAGATACGCAGTATTTT
CDR3: CASSPTWMGLGQGTDTQYF
D: TRBD1
J: TRBJ2-3
size: .
V: TRBV4-2

DNA: TGTGCCAGCAGTTACTCGTCCCAGGATATGAACACTGAAGCTTTCTTT
CDR3: CASSYSSQDMNTEAFF
D: .
J: TRBJ1-1
size: few
V: TRBV6-2/TRBV6-3

DNA: TGTGCCAGCAGAACCGGGTCCGTGATCCAAAATGAGCAGTTCTTC
CDR3: CASRTGSVIQNEQFF
D: .
J: TRBJ2-1
size: many
V: TRBV7-9

DNA: TGTGCCAGCAGCCCTAGCGGGGGGGTAGCCGATACGCAGTATTTT
CDR3: CASSPSGGVADTQYF
D: TRBD2
J: TRBJ2-3
size: .
V: TRBV12-3/TRBV12-4

DNA: TGTGCCAGCAGCCCCGAAGCGCAATCTACTGAAGCTTTCTTT
CDR3: CASSPEAQSTEAFF
D: .
J: TRBJ1-1
size: few
V: TRBV7-6

DNA: TGTGCCAGCAGCTCCGGGACAGGACAAGAGACCCAGTACTTC
CDR3: CASSSGTGQETQYF
D: TRBD1
J: TRBJ2-5
size: few
V: TRBV11-2

DNA: TGTGCCAGCAGCCCGACAGTCCGGACTAGCACAGATACGCAGTATTTT
CDR3: CASSPTVRTSTDTQYF
D: .
J: TRBJ2-3
size: .
V: TRBV6-2/TRBV6-3

DNA: TGTGCCAGCAGTTCTCCCCCTGGAAAGGAAGTACCCTCTGGGGCCAACGTCCTGACTTTC
CDR3: CASSSPPGKEVPSGANVLTF
D: .
J: TRBJ2-6
size: .
V: TRBV27

DNA: TGTGCCAGCAGTGCCGGACTAGCGGCAGATACGCAGTATTTT
CDR3: CASSAGLAADTQYF
D: TRBD2
J: TRBJ2-3
size: few
V: TRBV6-1

DNA: TGTGCCAGCAGTTACTACGCAACACTAGCGGAGAATGAGCAGTTCTTC
CDR3: CASSYYATLAENEQFF
D: TRBD2
J: TRBJ2-1
size: few
V: TRBV6-2/TRBV6-3

DNA: TGTGCCAGCAGTTCCTCCGAGGTACAAGAGACCCAGTACTTC
CDR3: CASSSSEVQETQYF
D: .
J: TRBJ2-5
size: few
V: TRBV6-2/TRBV6-3

DNA: TGTGCCAGCAGCGTAGAAGGGGGTGGCACAGATACGCAGTATTTT
CDR3: CASSVEGGGTDTQYF
D: .
J: TRBJ2-3
size: few
V: TRBV5-4

DNA: TGCGCCAGCAGCCAAGACGCCAGGGGCTCCGGGAACGAGCAGTACTTC
CDR3: CASSQDARGSGNEQYF
D: .
J: TRBJ2-7
size: few
V: TRBV4-3

DNA: TGCAGCGTTGGCGACAGGGGGGAGCTGTTTTTT
CDR3: CSVGDRGELFF
D: .
J: TRBJ2-2
size: .
V: TRBV29-1